This TCR beta chain appears in the sequencing data of a study of CD8 T cells in ankylosing spondylitis. Study results and caveats: As reported, disease-linked clones showed significant enrichment in matched ankylosing spondylitis synovial fluid. Ankylosing spondylitis blood appeared to be characterized by a TCR beta motif of roughly eight highly homologous variants. Past studies reported some motif variants in reactive arthritis synovial fluid and blood.

In this sample, this clonotype turned up many times. Its antigen is not identified. In making TCR beta libraries, quantitative 5'-RACE with molecular barcodes was used. TCRdb re-called the 5' RACE reads with MiXCR, one entry per CDR3 protein. The table has 350,000 or so distinct CDR3 sequences, 9.5% to 13% seen once. CDR3 length: 18 amino acids. In germline, CDR1 is SGHRS, CDR2 YFSETQ. Trimming cost V 1 base and J 1 base; bases outside gene matches: 12. The receptor was isolated from a female donor with ankylosing spondylitis or in good health (not recorded which). The rearrangement links TRBV5-1 to TRBJ1-1; 8 positions agree with TRBD1. Sequenced: blood, either unsorted or a sorted T cell fraction (not recorded which). The CDR3, as DNA: TGCGCCAGCAGCTTGAGGGACCCTGGACAGGGAAAGAACACTGAAGCTTTCTTT. This encodes CASSLRDPGQGKNTEAFF.